The entry that follows covers one T cell receptor (beta chain) sequence. This record comes from a study of ipilimumab plus nivolumab after autologous stem cell transplantation. The CDR3 has 14 residues. The germline gives CDR1 SGHDT, CDR2 YYEEEE. The V gene lost 2 bases and the J gene lost 5 bases, with 13 bases spanning the gap. Produced via immunoSEQ multiplex PCR; TCRdb's table is partial and in-frame only. The sample yields about 16,000 clones, roughly 71% seen once. The sample consisted of PBMCs, taken in a trial of ipilimumab plus nivolumab as post-transplant consolidation. The chain employs TRBV5-6 and TRBJ1-1; D is undetermined. This sequence was found in a male donor with diffuse large B-cell lymphoma. The CDR3 sequence is CASSFGGRVTEAFF. The CDR3 DNA follows: TGTGCCAGCAGCTTCGGCGGGAGGGTAACTGAAGCTTTCTTT.